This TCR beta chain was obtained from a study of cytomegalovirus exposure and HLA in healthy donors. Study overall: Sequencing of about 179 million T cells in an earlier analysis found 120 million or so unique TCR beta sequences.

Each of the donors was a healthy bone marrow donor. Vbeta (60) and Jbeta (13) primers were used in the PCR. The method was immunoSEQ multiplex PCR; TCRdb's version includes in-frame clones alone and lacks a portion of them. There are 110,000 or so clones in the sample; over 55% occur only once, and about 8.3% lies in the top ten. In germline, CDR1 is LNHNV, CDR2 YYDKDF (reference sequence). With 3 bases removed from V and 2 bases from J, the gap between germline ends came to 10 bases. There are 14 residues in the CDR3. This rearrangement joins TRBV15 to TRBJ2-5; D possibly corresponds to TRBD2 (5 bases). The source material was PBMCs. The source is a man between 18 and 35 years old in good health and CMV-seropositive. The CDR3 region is CATSRRADQETQYF. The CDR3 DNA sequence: TGTGCCACCAGCAGGAGGGCCGATCAAGAGACCCAGTACTTC.